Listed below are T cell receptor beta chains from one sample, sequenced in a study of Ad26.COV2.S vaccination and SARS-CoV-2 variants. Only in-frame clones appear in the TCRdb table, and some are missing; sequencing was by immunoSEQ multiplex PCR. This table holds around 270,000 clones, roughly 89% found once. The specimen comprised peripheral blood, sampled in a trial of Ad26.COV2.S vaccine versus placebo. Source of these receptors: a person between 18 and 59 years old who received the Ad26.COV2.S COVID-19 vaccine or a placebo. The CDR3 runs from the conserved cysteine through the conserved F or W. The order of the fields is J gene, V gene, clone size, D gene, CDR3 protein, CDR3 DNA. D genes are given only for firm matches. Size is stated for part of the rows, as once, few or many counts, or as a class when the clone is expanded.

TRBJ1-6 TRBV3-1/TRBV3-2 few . CASSQVYASGDKDSPLHF TGTGCCAGCAGCCAAGTTTATGCGTCAGGGGATAAGGATTCACCCCTCCACTTT
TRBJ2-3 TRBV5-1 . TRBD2 CASSSVRGADTQYF TGCGCCAGCAGCTCTGTACGGGGGGCAGATACGCAGTATTTT
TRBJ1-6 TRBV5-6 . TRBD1 CASSLRTGNNSPLHF TGTGCCAGCAGCTTGCGGACAGGGAATAATTCACCCCTCCACTTT
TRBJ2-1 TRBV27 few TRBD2 CASRLAGDPNEQFF TGTGCCAGCAGGCTAGCGGGAGATCCCAATGAGCAGTTCTTC
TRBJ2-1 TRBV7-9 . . CASSSAAGYNEQFF TGTGCCAGCAGCTCCGCTGCGGGCTACAATGAGCAGTTCTTC
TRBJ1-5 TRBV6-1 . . CASSDNSRGRNQPQHF TGTGCCAGCAGTGATAACAGCCGAGGGCGCAATCAGCCCCAGCATTTT
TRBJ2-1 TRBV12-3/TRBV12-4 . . CASSFADYNEQFF TGTGCCAGCAGTTTCGCAGATTACAATGAGCAGTTCTTC
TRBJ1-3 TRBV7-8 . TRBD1 CASSTAGTGPGNTIYF TGTGCCAGCAGCACAGCCGGGACAGGGCCGGGAAACACCATATATTTT
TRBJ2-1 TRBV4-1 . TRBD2 CASSQEGFRSRGDNEQFF TGCGCCAGCAGCCAAGAGGGTTTTAGAAGTCGGGGGGACAATGAGCAGTTCTTC
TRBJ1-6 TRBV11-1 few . CASSLLYQSPLHF TGTGCCAGCAGCTTATTATACCAATCACCCCTCCACTTT
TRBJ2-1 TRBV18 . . CASSPQGGYYNEQFF TGTGCCAGCTCACCACAGGGTGGGTACTACAATGAGCAGTTCTTC
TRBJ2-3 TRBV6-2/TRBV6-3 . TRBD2 CASSYLSGDTDTQYF TGTGCCAGCAGTTACCTGAGCGGGGACACAGATACGCAGTATTTT
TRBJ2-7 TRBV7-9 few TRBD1 CASSSPSGQGSYEQYF TGTGCCAGCAGCTCCCCCTCGGGACAGGGATCTTACGAGCAGTACTTC
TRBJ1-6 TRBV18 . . CASSPQIFYNSPLHF TGTGCCAGCTCACCTCAGATCTTCTATAATTCACCCCTCCACTTT
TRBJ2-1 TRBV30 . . CAWSVGGTVYNEQFF TGTGCCTGGAGTGTAGGGGGGACCGTCTACAATGAGCAGTTCTTC
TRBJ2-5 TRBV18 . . CASSPLAGKETQYF TGTGCCAGCTCACCGCTGGCAGGGAAGGAGACCCAGTACTTC
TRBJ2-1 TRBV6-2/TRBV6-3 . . CASSTDPTGFYNEQFF TGTGCCAGCAGTACCGACCCGACCGGGTTCTACAATGAGCAGTTCTTC
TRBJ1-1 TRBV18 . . CASSPATRGVNTEAFF TGTGCCAGCTCACCCGCGACTAGAGGGGTGAACACTGAAGCTTTCTTT
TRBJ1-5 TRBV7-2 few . CASSSGWGGQPQHF TGTGCCAGCAGCTCGGGCTGGGGGGGTCAGCCCCAGCATTTT
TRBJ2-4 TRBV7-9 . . CASSSPRQANIQYF TGTGCCAGCAGCTCCCCCCGACAGGCAAACATTCAGTACTTC
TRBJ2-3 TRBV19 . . CASSRPGADTQYF TGTGCCTCTAGTCGCCCGGGAGCGGATACGCAGTATTTT
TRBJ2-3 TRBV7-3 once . CASSLTLRDTQYF TGTGCCAGCAGCTTAACACTTAGGGATACGCAGTATTTT
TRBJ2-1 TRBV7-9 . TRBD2 CASSAESGRAFDNEQFF TGTGCCAGCAGCGCAGAGTCAGGGAGGGCCTTCGACAATGAGCAGTTCTTC
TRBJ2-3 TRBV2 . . CASSESVPWGGLNTQYF TGTGCCAGCAGTGAATCGGTTCCTTGGGGAGGCCTGAATACGCAGTATTTT